Sequencing of this T cell receptor (beta chain) was carried out in a study of T and B cells in COVID-19 patients. Germline V gene sequence: CDR1 SGHDT, CDR2 YYEEEE. The CDR3 extends over 14 amino acids. After removal of 3 bases from V and 6 bases from J, the junction contained 8 bases not matched to a gene. This clonotype was observed at least ten times. From blood, roughly 220-550 ng of genomic DNA served as TRB template. BIOMED2 TRB-A/B primer pools were used in multiplex TRB PCR. Using its own MiXCR run on the multiplex PCR reads, TCRdb lists one record per CDR3 protein. Of 950 or so distinct CDR3 sequences listed, over 20% were seen once; the top ten hold about 70%.

The chain employs TRBV5-6 and TRBJ1-1; 7 nucleotides align to TRBD1. The sequence came from a human donor with active COVID-19. The donor label of this sample is uncertain. Sequencing was performed on blood. DNA for the CDR3: TGTGCCAGCAGCTCCTTTGGACAGGTCGCTGAAGCTTTCTTT. Protein product: CASSSFGQVAEAFF. The variable domain in full, completed from reference TRBV5-6 and TRBJ1-1, reads DAGVTQSPTHLIKTRGQQVTLRCSPKSGHDTVSWYQQALGQGPQFIFQYYEEEERQRGNFPDRFSGHQFPNYSSELNVNALLLGDSALYLCASSSFGQVAEAFFGQGTRLTVV.